The sequence of this T cell receptor beta chain was determined in a study of T-cell reconstitution after alpha-beta-depleted transplantation in children. Germline CDR1 and CDR2: MNHEY and SVGEGT. The CDR3 has 15 residues. Trimming removed 0 bases from V and 4 bases from J, with 13 bases in between. Unique molecular identifiers were used in preparing the TCRbeta library. TCRdb called the PCR reads again in MiXCR, with one record for every CDR3 protein. The profile shows roughly 300,000 distinct CDR3 sequences, 10% of them singletons. The sample consisted of PBMCs from the stem cell graft donor, taken from the stem cell graft. This sequence originates from a human donor who donated a stem cell graft to a child with acute lymphoblastic leukemia. The chain joins TRBV6-2 or TRBV6-3 to TRBJ2-7; D may be TRBD1 or TRBD2 (5 bases each). The CDR3 DNA reads as TGTGCCAGCAGTTACTCGTCGGGGCTCCTATACGAGCAGTACTTC. Amino acids: CASSYSSGLLYEQYF.